This TCR beta chain is from a study of blood T cell repertoires in COVID-19 (dated by TCRdb to about 2020). As for the study more broadly: Samples from collaborators originated in the United States, Italy and Spain and spanned both the acute and convalescent phases of COVID-19. Where available, HLA class I and class II types were taken from metadata supplied by the sample provider and were not determined by assay-based typing. Samples were obtained from the ongoing ImmuneRACE study (first 160 participants) and from about 1,300 subjects provided by 6 global collaborators. Subjects who had been exposed to COVID-19, were actively infected with it, or had recovered from it provided the deeply sampled blood TCRbeta repertoires that made up the dataset. A de-identified subject ID, COVID-19 status, age in years and sex were almost always included in the sample metadata. The repertoires were made available in a free public database intended to serve as a resource for research on the immune response to SARS-CoV-2. The prospective study material was composed of cDNA or gDNA derived from T cells, B-cell-depleted T cells, or PBMCs.

The paper as a whole reports these results and caveats: How much clinical and demographic metadata was included differed by source and by participant, and the metadata was provided uncurated.

TCRbeta CDR3 regions were amplified from genomic DNA using the immunoSEQ Assay, a bias-controlled multiplex PCR. The original pipeline was this. The number of nucleated cells in each sample was estimated by amplification of reference gene primers within the assay. Sequence reads were collapsed and filtered to measure the absolute abundance of every unique TCRbeta CDR3 rearrangement. Productive Simpson clonality was computed per sample as the square root of Simpson's diversity index over productive rearrangements. Here the immuneACCESS table is served through TCRdb, limited to in-frame sequences with V and J called. Missing clones are a known gap in these copies; in checked studies unresolved V genes cover under half, and the rest lacks a known reason. That table is the source of V, J and clone size, and D and trimming were worked out from the DNA. The sample has fewer than 400,000 clones on record, roughly 85% of them singletons. The ten largest make up around 3.4% of the sample.

Remarks on this clone: The clone's antigen remains unknown. Base qualities are not at hand, and no much larger clone is one base apart.

Collaborating institutions collected whole blood in K2EDTA tubes following their own protocols. For TCRbeta analysis, collaborator samples were shipped as frozen whole blood, as isolated PBMCs, or as DNA extracted from either sample type. V is shortened by 4 bases, J by 4 bases, and the region joining them spans 17 bases. The CDR3 sequence holds 16 residues, the cysteine and phenylalanine included. Only the CDR3 part of the read is kept: 48 bases, read in frame from the first base. CDR1 and CDR2, per the germline V gene (reference sequence), are SEHNR and FQNEAQ. This TCR was sampled from a young woman with acute or convalescent COVID-19. Here the chain combines TRBV7-9 and TRBJ1-5; a tentative D call is TRBD1 (6 bases match). Sequenced sample: peripheral blood. The nucleotides are TGTGCCAGCAGCTCGACAGGCCGGGGGGGAAATCAGCCCCAGCATTTT. It specifies CASSSTGRGGNQPQHF.